This T cell receptor (beta chain) was captured by sequencing in a study of cytomegalovirus exposure and HLA in healthy donors. In the case of this clone: As yet, its antigen is unknown.

The V and J ends lost 5 bases and 2 bases respectively, with 24 bases between them. The CDR3 totals 18 residues. Looked up from germline, CDR1 is SGHAT and CDR2 is FQNNGV. The method was immunoSEQ multiplex PCR; TCRdb's version includes in-frame clones alone and lacks a portion of them. The data contain about 78,000 clones, 95% to 97% of them seen just once; the ten biggest clones take up around 1.6%. Notes on the study in general: TCR clusters originating in the first cohort tended to co-occur in the 120 validation repertoires, according to a later analysis.

Input material: PBMCs. The TCR comes from a man aged 18 to 35 in good health and CMV-seropositive. The V gene is TRBV11-2, the J gene TRBJ1-2, with D perhaps TRBD1 (5 bases). The CDR3 loop is CASSPSGRLGGPNYGYTF. CDR3 nucleotide sequence: TGTGCCAGCAGCCCATCGGGACGCCTAGGAGGGCCAAACTATGGCTACACCTTC.